The sample holds many counts of the clone carrying this TCR beta chain. The J segment lost 5 bases and the V segment lost 3 bases, leaving 10 bases of the junction unmatched. This CDR3 spans 15 amino acids. The V gene's germline CDR1 is SGHRS and CDR2 YFSETQ. This record belongs to a study of identical twins. Unique molecular identifiers were present on the cDNA, which also gained a universal primer site by template switching. TCRdb re-called the 5' RACE reads through MiXCR, storing one row per CDR3 protein. The table includes 140,000 to 150,000 distinct CDR3 sequences, roughly 3.5% detected once. Input material: memory T cells sorted from blood. This chain links TRBV5-1 with TRBJ2-7, with TRBD2 matching over 8 bases. The sequence came from a man younger than 35 in good health. The CDR3 region is CASSSSGLTSHEQYF. CDR3 in DNA: TGCGCCAGCAGCTCTAGCGGGTTGACGAGCCACGAGCAGTACTTC.